This T cell receptor beta chain was sequenced during a study of cytotoxic CD8 clonotypes in ibrutinib-treated CLL listed by TCRdb under 2021. For the wider study: The cohort was composed of ten to eleven relapsed/refractory and about 15 treatment-naive patients; IGHV unmutated status was identified in around 17 patients. An average of around 260,000 productive templates and roughly 94,000 productive rearrangements was obtained per sample. Responses were partial in around 24 patients and complete in 2; after median 68 months follow-up, some 15 stayed in remission and around 12 progressed. All remission and progressive disease samples were collected while patients were still receiving ibrutinib. Response samples were taken after a median of about a year on treatment, ranging from roughly 6 to 36 months. Cryopreserved peripheral blood mononuclear cells were obtained prior to treatment, at the time of response, and at either disease progression or sustained remission. Of the approximately 86 people in the trial, 25 to 30 had longitudinal samples available. The study at large found these results: At ibrutinib response clonality went up, during sustained remission it held steady, and at progression it dropped back toward baseline. Public clonotypes were rare and either shrank or stayed stable during treatment, and the rise in clonality at ibrutinib response reflected expansion of private clonotypes. Sampling times were not matched between sustained-remission and progressing patients, and lymph node repertoires were not studied. Baseline clonality exceeded that of age-matched healthy donors and correlated strongly with circulating CD8+ T-cell counts.

The goal of deep resolution MiSeq sequencing was a depth between 1 in 1 million and 1 in 200,000 T cells, and coverage averaged 10x per clonotype. The immunoSEQ hsTCRB Kit was used to generate TCR beta libraries. In the source study's methods: ImmunoSEQ Data Assistant and ImmunoSEQ Analyzer were used for data analysis, and V, D and J genes were assigned according to IMGT definitions. Clonality, with values ranging from 0 to 1, was calculated as one minus the normalized Shannon entropy of productive rearrangement frequencies. Public clonotype analysis was restricted to overrepresented clonotypes comprising at least 0.05% of each patient's repertoire. Repertoires from some twelve age-matched healthy donors in immuneACCESS were used as clonality controls. TCRdb limited this immuneACCESS table to in-frame rearrangements with V and J called. A share of clones is missing; checked studies link under half to unresolved V genes, and the rest is unexplained. That table supplies the V and J calls and clone size; D and trimming were determined from the DNA. This sample holds about 150,000 clones; around three quarters were observed only once. Clones ranked in the top ten supply around 13% of the sample.

Regarding this clone: It lacks a known antigen. No much larger clonotype is one base removed from it; base qualities were not supplied.

The sample's time point, from its label and the paper: about a year on ibrutinib. For TCR beta library preparation, roughly 2.1 micrograms of genomic DNA was extracted from cryopreserved PBMCs. Longitudinal blood samples from CLL patients on ibrutinib monotherapy underwent high-throughput TCR beta sequencing. Patients were enrolled in a phase 2 open-label single-center ibrutinib monotherapy trial. CDR3 length: 16 amino acids, cysteine to phenylalanine. Just the 48-base CDR3 DNA is kept, in frame starting at base 1. The germline V gene sets CDR1 to MGHDK and CDR2 to SYGVNS. V is clipped by 2 bases and J by 1 base, and the sequence between their germline boundaries is 11 bases long.

The source is a human donor with chronic lymphocytic leukemia. The V and J genes are TRBV25-1 and TRBJ2-2; confidence is insufficient to name the D gene. Source: PBMCs, taken after 12 months of ibrutinib treatment. The CDR3 protein sequence reads: CASSEVTTGNTGELFF. The sequenced DNA is TGTGCCAGCAGTGAAGTGACCACGGGGAACACCGGGGAGCTGTTTTTT.